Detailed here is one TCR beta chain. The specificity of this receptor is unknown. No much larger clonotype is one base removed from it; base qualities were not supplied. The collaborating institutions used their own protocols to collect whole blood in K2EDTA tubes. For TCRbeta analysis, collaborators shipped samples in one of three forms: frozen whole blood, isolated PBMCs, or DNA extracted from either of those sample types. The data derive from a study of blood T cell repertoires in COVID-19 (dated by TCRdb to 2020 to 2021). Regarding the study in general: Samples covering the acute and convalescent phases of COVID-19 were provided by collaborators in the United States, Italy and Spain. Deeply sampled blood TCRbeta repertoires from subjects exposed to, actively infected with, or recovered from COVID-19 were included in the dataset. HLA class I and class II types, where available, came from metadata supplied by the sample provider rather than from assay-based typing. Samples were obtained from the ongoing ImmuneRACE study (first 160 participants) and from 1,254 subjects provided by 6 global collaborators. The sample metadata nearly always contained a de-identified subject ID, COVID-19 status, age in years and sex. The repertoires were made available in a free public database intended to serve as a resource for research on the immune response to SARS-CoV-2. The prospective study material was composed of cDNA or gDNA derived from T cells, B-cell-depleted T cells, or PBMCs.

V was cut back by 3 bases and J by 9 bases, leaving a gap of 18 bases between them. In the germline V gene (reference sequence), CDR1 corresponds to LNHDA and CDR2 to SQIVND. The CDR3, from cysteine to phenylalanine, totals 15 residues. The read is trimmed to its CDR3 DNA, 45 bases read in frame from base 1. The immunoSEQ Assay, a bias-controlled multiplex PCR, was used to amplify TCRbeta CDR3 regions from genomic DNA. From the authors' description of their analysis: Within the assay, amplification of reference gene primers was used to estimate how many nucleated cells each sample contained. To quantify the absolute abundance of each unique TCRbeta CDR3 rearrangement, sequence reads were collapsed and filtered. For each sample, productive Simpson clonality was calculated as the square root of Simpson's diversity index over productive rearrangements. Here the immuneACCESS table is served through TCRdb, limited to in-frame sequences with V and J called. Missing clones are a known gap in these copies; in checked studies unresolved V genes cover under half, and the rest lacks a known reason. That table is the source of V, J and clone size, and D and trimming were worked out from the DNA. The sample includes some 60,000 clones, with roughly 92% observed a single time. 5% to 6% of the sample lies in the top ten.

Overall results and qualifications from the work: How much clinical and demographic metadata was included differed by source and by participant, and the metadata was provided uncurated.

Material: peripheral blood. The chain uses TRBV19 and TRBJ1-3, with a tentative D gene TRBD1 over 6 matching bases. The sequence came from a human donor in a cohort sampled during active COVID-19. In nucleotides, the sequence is TGTGCCAGTAGTATCGGTACGGGCAGGGGAGTCACCATATATTTT. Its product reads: CASSIGTGRGVTIYF.